The entry below gives a single TCR beta chain sequence along with its context. Its target is unknown. This specimen belongs to a study of T cells in localized non-small cell lung cancer. General study points: Of the top 100 tumor clones, median about 56 were in adjacent lung, approximately 28 among its top 100. Heterogeneity remains possible, as sequencing covered one tumor region only. There was higher T cell clonality in uninvolved adjacent lung than in tumor, and it was highest there.

Produced via immunoSEQ multiplex PCR; TCRdb's table is partial and in-frame only. This table holds about 33,000 clones, about four fifths found once. V gave up 3 bases and J gave up 7 bases, with 15 bases separating them. The CDR3 runs to 15 residues. CDR1 MDHEN and CDR2 SYDVKM come from the germline V gene. The input for sequencing was peripheral blood, taken before any cancer treatment. This clonotype originated in a male donor aged 60 or older with stage III squamous cell lung carcinoma. The rearrangement uses TRBV28 and TRBJ1-4; D is unclear. DNA for the CDR3: TGTGCCAGCAGTTTGAACCCCCCGGCGGGTGAAAAACTGTTTTTT. This codes for CASSLNPPAGEKLFF.